The entry below describes one TCR beta chain. These data belong to a study of hypomethylating agent response in myelodysplastic syndrome. The V and J ends lost 5 bases and 0 bases respectively, with 24 bases between them. The CDR3 has 19 amino acids. Germline assignment: CDR1 SGDLS and CDR2 YYNGEE. Libraries were prepared by immunoSEQ multiplex PCR; TCRdb keeps only in-frame clonotypes and omits some of them. The sample carries roughly 6,000 clones, about 80% recorded once. The TCR comes from a human donor with myelodysplastic syndrome. This sample comprised bone marrow, obtained before or after starting hypomethylating agent treatment for myelodysplastic syndrome (not recorded which). The V gene is TRBV9, the J gene TRBJ1-5; D uncertain. CDR3 sequence: CASRADVGPYSYSNQPQHF. In nucleotides, the CDR3 is TGTGCCAGCAGGGCTGATGTAGGTCCTTACAGCTATAGCAATCAGCCCCAGCATTTT.